Reported below is one T cell receptor beta chain. Its specificity is not known. The sample belongs to a study of T cell repertoires in cytomegalovirus infection. Turning to the study itself: As its CMV epitopes, the study selected recently identified HLA-C-restricted and well-studied HLA-B-restricted targets. Indicated by public TCR beta signatures were CMV infection and matching HLA type. Overall study results and limits: Identification of carriers of CMV plus the relevant HLA was performed using cumulative public TCR beta family frequency.

Each CDR3 protein is one row after TCRdb ran MiXCR on the reads. The sample lists about 830,000 distinct CDR3 sequences, approximately 29% occurring once. Germline CDR1 is MNHEY and CDR2 is SMNVEV (reference sequence). The CDR3 is 17 residues long. Trimming removed 4 bases at V and 7 bases at J, with 23 bases between. The chain joins TRBV27 to TRBJ2-1, with a weak D call TRBD2 (5 bases). Source: cultured CD8+ T cells from PBMCs, taken from culture after CMV antigen stimulation. The clonotype comes from a human donor in good health (CMV status not recorded). Some clones in this sample may be carry-over from other donors' samples. The CDR3: CASSWSAGELLGNEQFF. The CDR3 DNA reads as TGTGCCAGCAGTTGGTCGGCCGGGGAGCTACTGGGAAATGAGCAGTTCTTC.